The 29 T cell receptor beta chains reported below all come from one sample, sequenced in a study of blood T cell repertoires in COVID-19. Libraries were prepared by immunoSEQ multiplex PCR; TCRdb keeps only in-frame clonotypes and omits some of them. The data contain some 60,000 clones, roughly 90% of them singletons. Sequenced input: peripheral blood. The receptors derive from a human donor in a cohort sampled during active COVID-19.

The chain employs TRBV30 and TRBJ1-5; D unclear. V shed 2 bases and J shed 4 bases, with 12 bases lying between them. CDR3 length: 14 residues. CDR1 is GTSNPN, CDR2 SVGIG, per germline (reference sequence). CDR3 sequence (DNA): TGTGCCTGGAGTCGCGGGCAGGAGAATCAGCCCCAGCATTTT. Translated, it gives CAWSRGQENQPQHF.

V usage is TRBV6-5 and J usage is TRBJ1-1, with a possible D match to TRBD1 (5 bases). The CDR3 contains 15 residues. The germline V and J ends were trimmed by 6 bases and 2 bases, with 16 bases remaining between them. The germline CDR1 and CDR2 sequences are MNHEY and SVGAGI. CDR3 region: CASSPSGTANTEAFF. DNA for the CDR3: TGTGCCAGCAGCCCCTCCGGGACTGCAAACACTGAAGCTTTCTTT.

This chain connects TRBV5-1 to TRBJ2-7, with D possibly matching TRBD2 (5 bases). CDR1 and CDR2 from the germline V gene are SGHRS and YFSETQ. The length of the CDR3 is 15 residues. Between the trimmed V and J ends, which lost 4 bases and 6 bases, there was a span of 20 bases. The CDR3, as DNA: TGCGCCAGCAGCCCGGAGGTCCGGGTTAATGGCGAGCAGTACTTC. Translated: CASSPEVRVNGEQYF. The full variable domain, completed using reference TRBV5-1 and TRBJ2-7, is KAGVTQTPRYLIKTRGQQVTLSCSPISGHRSVSWYQQTPGQGLQFLFEYFSETQRNKGNFPGRFSGRQFSNSRSEMNVSTLELGDSALYLCASSPEVRVNGEQYFGPGTRLTVT.

This chain uses TRBV30 with TRBJ2-7; tentatively, D is TRBD2 (6 bases). Between the trimmed V and J ends, which lost 3 bases and 6 bases, there was a span of 18 bases. The CDR3 runs 14 residues. Germline V gene sequence: CDR1 GTSNPN, CDR2 SVGIG (reference sequence). The CDR3 sequence: CAWSYHGGGGEQYF. The CDR3 DNA is TGTGCCTGGAGCTACCACGGGGGAGGTGGCGAGCAGTACTTC.

The V call is TRBV28, the J call TRBJ1-2; the D is unclear. The V gene lost 5 bases and the J gene lost 8 bases, with 18 bases spanning the gap. Germline V CDR1 and CDR2: MDHEN, SYDVKM. This CDR3 has 14 amino acids. The CDR3 here is CASSRADRGWGYTF. CDR3 DNA: TGTGCCAGCAGTCGAGCGGACCGTGGCTGGGGCTACACCTTC.

This chain links TRBV5-1 with TRBJ2-3, with D hard to call. This CDR3 spans 14 amino acids. From germline, CDR1 is SGHRS and CDR2 YFSETQ. The V and J ends lost 4 bases and 6 bases respectively, with 15 bases between them. This CDR3 is CASSATEPRDTQYF. The CDR3 DNA reads as TGCGCCAGCAGCGCCACAGAGCCCAGGGATACGCAGTATTTT.

The gene calls are TRBV29-1 and TRBJ2-7; 11 bases agree with TRBD2. J was trimmed by 7 bases and V by 6 bases; bases with no gene match: 11. This CDR3 region has 14 residues. The germline CDR1 and CDR2 sequences are SQVTM and ANQGSEA. CDR3 sequence (DNA): TGCAGCGTCGTAATAGCGGGAGGGCCGCGTGAGCAGTACTTC. Protein: CSVVIAGGPREQYF.

The chain links TRBV7-2 to TRBJ2-7; D is undetermined. CDR1 is SGHTA and CDR2 is FQGNSA in the germline V gene. This CDR3 is 13 amino acids long. Trimming shortened V by 5 bases and J by 0 bases, and 8 bases separated the two germline ends. The chain's CDR3 is CASSLPSSYEQYF. Here the CDR3 DNA reads TGTGCCAGCAGCCTCCCTAGCTCCTACGAGCAGTACTTC.

This clone was counted a few times. This chain uses TRBV6-2 or TRBV6-3 with TRBJ2-7, with TRBD1 matching over 8 bases. The junction had 11 bases not matched to a gene; V was cut back by 5 bases and J by 5 bases. CDR1 and CDR2 (germline): MNHEY, SVGEGT. This CDR3 has 15 amino acids. CDR3 in DNA: TGTGCCAGCAGTCACGGACAGGGAGAATCCAACGAGCAGTACTTC. Amino acids: CASSHGQGESNEQYF.

The DNA for the CDR3 is TGTGCCACCCAGGGTATATATCCTTTCTTT. It yields the protein CATQGIYPFF. This chain uses TRBV6-5 with TRBJ1-1, with D maybe TRBD1 (5 bases). V lost 10 bases and J lost 12, with 15 bases in between. The CDR3 spans 10 residues. CDR1 is MNHEY and CDR2 is SVGAGI in the germline V gene.

The chain recombines TRBV5-1 with TRBJ2-1; D unclear. V was pared by 0 bases and J by 8 bases, with 18 bases between. The CDR3 is made up of 16 amino acids. Germline V CDR1 and CDR2: SGHRS, YFSETQ. This CDR3 reads CASSLALNYHGDEQFF. The CDR3 nucleotides read TGCGCCAGCAGCTTGGCCTTGAACTACCACGGCGATGAGCAGTTCTTC.

V usage is TRBV2 and J usage is TRBJ2-1; 14 positions match TRBD2. Germline V gene sequence: CDR1 SNHLY, CDR2 FYNNEI. The V segment lost 3 bases and the J segment 13 bases; nucleotides outside the gene matches: 14. There are 17 residues in the CDR3. The CDR3 reads CASSDDQPWTSGRSQFF. Written as DNA, the CDR3 is TGTGCCAGCAGTGATGACCAACCTTGGACTAGCGGGAGGAGTCAGTTCTTC.

The CDR3 DNA follows: TGTGCCAGCAGCCATGCCTCTGGACAGGGGATTACCGGGGAGCTGTTTTTT. It translates to CASSHASGQGITGELFF. The rearrangement joins TRBV7-3 to TRBJ2-2; 9 bases line up with TRBD1. Looked up from germline, CDR1 is SGHTA and CDR2 is FQGTGA. The V gene end was trimmed by 5 bases and the J gene end by 5 bases; junction bases not matched to a gene: 12. The CDR3 contains 17 residues.

The chain couples TRBV6-2 or TRBV6-3 to TRBJ2-7; 8 bases fit TRBD1. The junction had 6 bases not matched to a gene; V was cut back by 2 bases and J by 6 bases. This CDR3 has 14 amino acids. CDR1 is MNHEY, CDR2 SVGEGT, per germline. The CDR3 DNA is TGTGCCAGCAGTTACCGGACAGGGAAATCCGAGCAGTACTTC. This codes for CASSYRTGKSEQYF.

This chain connects TRBV15 to TRBJ2-1; D perhaps matches TRBD2 (6 bases). Germline loops: CDR1 LNHNV, CDR2 YYDKDF (reference sequence). The V and J ends lost 1 base and 4 bases respectively, with 11 bases between them. This CDR3 spans 15 amino acids. CDR3 protein: CATSRAAGSYNEQFF. The CDR3 nucleotides read TGTGCCACCAGCAGAGCAGCGGGCTCATACAATGAGCAGTTCTTC.

Written as DNA, the CDR3 is TGTGCCAGCAGTGTGTGGGCCCAGGGGACCTTTTACGAGCAGTACTTC. Residues: CASSVWAQGTFYEQYF. This chain uses TRBV6-1 with TRBJ2-7, with a possible D match to TRBD1 (6 bases). The CDR3 length is 16 residues. The V gene's germline CDR1 is MNHNS and CDR2 SASEGT. The germline V and J ends were trimmed by 4 bases and 4 bases, with 20 bases remaining between them.

The sample holds one count of this clone. The rearrangement joins TRBV10-3 to TRBJ2-2, with 9 bases fitting TRBD2. The CDR3 sequence is 15 residues long. The J segment lost 4 bases and the V segment lost 6 bases, leaving 6 bases of the junction unmatched. Germline lookup yields CDR1 ENHRY and CDR2 SYGVKD. The CDR3 nucleotides read TGTGCCATCAGGATTAGCGGGAGCGGCACCGGGGAGCTGTTTTTT. Protein product: CAIRISGSGTGELFF.

CDR3 in DNA: TGTGCCTGGAGGTCCTTGGAGCGGCTGAACACCGGGGAGCTGTTTTTT. This codes for CAWRSLERLNTGELFF. The chain has TRBV30 and TRBJ2-2; tentatively, D is TRBD2 (5 bases). The CDR3 runs to 16 residues. Looked up from germline, CDR1 is GTSNPN and CDR2 is SVGIG (reference sequence). The V and J ends lost 3 bases and 1 base respectively, with 15 bases between them.

V is TRBV28 and J is TRBJ2-7, with D maybe TRBD1 (6 bases). Germline loops: CDR1 MDHEN, CDR2 SYDVKM. The CDR3 totals 14 residues. The V end lost 6 bases, the J end lost 5 bases, and 17 bases lay between the germline ends. The CDR3 sequence is CASRGAGRVDEQYF. The CDR3 DNA reads as TGTGCCAGCAGGGGGGCCGGCAGGGTGGACGAGCAGTACTTC.

The V and J genes are TRBV7-3 and TRBJ2-2, with 7 bases that match TRBD2. Germline CDR1 and CDR2: SGHTA and FQGTGA. The CDR3 spans 15 residues. After removal of 7 bases from V and 0 bases from J, the junction contained 5 bases not matched to a gene. CDR3 sequence: CASTLAGANTGELFF. In DNA, the CDR3 is TGTGCCAGCACCCTCGCGGGAGCGAACACCGGGGAGCTGTTTTTT.

The rearrangement uses TRBV5-1 and TRBJ2-2; 11 bases are a match to TRBD1. This CDR3 spans 17 amino acids. Trimming at V came to 7 bases and at J to 6 bases, leaving 14 bases not matched to a gene. Germline V gene lookup returns CDR1 SGHRS and CDR2 YFSETQ. The CDR3 sequence is CASAKYAGTGGSGELFF. The CDR3 DNA reads as TGCGCCAGCGCCAAATACGCCGGGACAGGGGGTTCCGGGGAGCTGTTTTTT.

The rearrangement joins TRBV3-1 (or the pseudogene TRBV3-2) to TRBJ2-3, with D possibly TRBD2 on 5 matching bases. Germline V gene data show CDR1 as LGHDT and CDR2 as YNNKEL (reference sequence). The CDR3 covers 15 residues. The ends were cut back, 1 base at V and 7 bases at J, with 15 bases in the middle. The CDR3 DNA reads TGTGCCAGCAGCCAAGTCCGGTCGGGGAAAAATACGCAGTATTTT. Amino acid sequence: CASSQVRSGKNTQYF.

This chain links TRBV5-6 with TRBJ1-1; D perhaps matches TRBD1 (6 bases). V was pared by 5 bases and J by 3 bases, with 14 bases between. CDR1 SGHDT and CDR2 YYEEEE come from the germline V gene. The CDR3 is 14 amino acids. The CDR3 is CASSAGTHYTEAFF. CDR3 bases: TGTGCCAGCAGTGCCGGGACACACTACACTGAAGCTTTCTTT.

The rearrangement joins TRBV4-2 to TRBJ2-7, with 8 bases fitting TRBD1. In germline, CDR1 is LGHNA, CDR2 YNFKEQ. This CDR3 spans 14 amino acids. After removal of 3 bases from V and 5 bases from J, the junction contained 6 bases not matched to a gene. The CDR3 region is CASSHPGQADEQYF. CDR3 sequence (DNA): TGTGCCAGCAGCCACCCGGGACAGGCAGACGAGCAGTACTTC.

This clone was picked up one time. This chain links TRBV3-1 (or the pseudogene TRBV3-2) with TRBJ2-5, with 8 bases lining up with TRBD2. Germline CDR1 is LGHDT and CDR2 is YNNKEL (reference sequence). The CDR3 totals 15 residues. The trim removed 4 bases at V and 2 bases at J, leaving 6 bases unmatched. Here the CDR3 reads CASSPRTSWQETQYF. CDR3 coding DNA: TGTGCCAGCAGCCCCCGGACTAGCTGGCAAGAGACCCAGTACTTC.

The chain employs TRBV12-5 and TRBJ2-1; 7 nucleotides agree with TRBD2. The CDR3 length is 15 residues. Trimming took 0 bases from V and 7 from J; bases not matched to a gene: 6. Germline V lookup: CDR1 LGHNT, CDR2 FRNRAP. The CDR3 loop reads CASGLVGGSGNEQFF. CDR3 DNA: TGTGCTAGTGGTTTGGTGGGCGGGAGCGGAAATGAGCAGTTCTTC.

The chain is built from TRBV5-1 and TRBJ1-1, with TRBD1 identical over 7 bases. V shed 4 bases, J shed 3 bases, and the junction held 9 bases outside the gene matches. The germline V gene encodes CDR1 SGHRS and CDR2 YFSETQ. The CDR3 loop spans 15 amino acids. CDR3 sequence: CASSVRQGGDTEAFF. CDR3 sequence (DNA): TGCGCCAGCAGCGTCCGACAGGGTGGGGACACTGAAGCTTTCTTT. The full variable domain, in which reference TRBV5-1 and TRBJ1-1 provide the parts outside the CDR3, is KAGVTQTPRYLIKTRGQQVTLSCSPISGHRSVSWYQQTPGQGLQFLFEYFSETQRNKGNFPGRFSGRQFSNSRSEMNVSTLELGDSALYLCASSVRQGGDTEAFFGQGTRLTVV.

The V gene is TRBV18, the J gene TRBJ1-2, with D uncertain. Trimming left V 6 bases short and J 6 bases short, with 14 bases between. The CDR3 extends over 13 amino acids. Germline CDR1 and CDR2: KGHSH and LQKENI. CDR3 bases: TGTGCCAGCTCCCGAACTGCGGGAGATGGCTACACCTTC. Residues: CASSRTAGDGYTF.

This clone is a singleton in its sample. The chain uses TRBV3-1 (or the pseudogene TRBV3-2) and TRBJ1-2, with 7 positions matching TRBD1. The CDR3 is 14 residues long. CDR1 LGHDT and CDR2 YNNKEL come from the germline V gene (reference sequence). Trimming removed 4 bases from V and 3 bases from J; junction bases left unmatched: 5. CDR3 sequence: CASSPLQGYYGYTF. The CDR3 nucleotides read TGTGCCAGCAGCCCTTTACAGGGGTACTATGGCTACACCTTC.